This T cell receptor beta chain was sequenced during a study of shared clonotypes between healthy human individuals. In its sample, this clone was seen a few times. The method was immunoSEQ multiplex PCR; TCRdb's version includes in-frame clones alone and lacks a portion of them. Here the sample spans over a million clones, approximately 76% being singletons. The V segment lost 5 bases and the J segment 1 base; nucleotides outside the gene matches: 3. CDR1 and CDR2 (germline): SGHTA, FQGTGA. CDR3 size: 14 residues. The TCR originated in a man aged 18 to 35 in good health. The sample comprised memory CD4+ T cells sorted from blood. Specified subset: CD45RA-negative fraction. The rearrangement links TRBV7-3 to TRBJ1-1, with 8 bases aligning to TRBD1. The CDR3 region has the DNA TGTGCCAGCAGCCTCGACAGGGGGAACACTGAAGCTTTCTTT. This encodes CASSLDRGNTEAFF.